This TCR beta chain was observed in a study of cytomegalovirus exposure and HLA in healthy donors. The PCR was carried out with 60 Vbeta primers and 13 Jbeta primers. Sequencing used immunoSEQ multiplex PCR; TCRdb keeps in-frame clones, though not all of them. The table lists around 150,000 clones, approximately 8.9% of them singletons. V was trimmed by 2 bases and J by 2 bases, leaving 15 bases between them. Germline lookup yields CDR1 SNHLY and CDR2 FYNNEI. The CDR3 extends over 17 amino acids. Note on this clone: The antigen is unknown.

Findings and caveats of the study: Being productive about 87% or about 30% of the time was typical of most TCR beta V segments in an earlier analysis. A missense DCLRE1C variant was associated with V- and J-gene trimming of TCR beta chains in a later analysis, and an independent cohort replicated the association. Generally TCR sequences proved uncommon, though certain public TCRs appeared in numerous donors.

Sequenced input: PBMCs. This chain connects TRBV2 to TRBJ2-2; D is perhaps TRBD2 (7 bases). This sequence was found in a woman between 35 and 50 years old in good health and CMV-seropositive. CDR3 nucleotide sequence: TGTGCCAGCAGTGAACCCCAAGGGGGGGCTAACACCGGGGAGCTGTTTTTT. Translated, it gives CASSEPQGGANTGELFF.